This is a list of T cell receptor beta chains from one sample in a study of T cells after yellow fever vaccination. Via MiXCR, TCRdb re-called the 5' RACE reads, giving one row per CDR3 protein. The profile covers 200,000 or so distinct CDR3 sequences, with over 6.5% appearing a single time and more than 1% taken by the ten largest. This specimen consisted of CD4+ T cells sorted from PBMCs, obtained on the day of the yellow fever booster vaccination. Every receptor here comes from a man aged 25-45 years who received the YFV17D yellow fever vaccine. Each CDR3 is given with its conserved first and last residue. A D gene is named only where the DNA matches it firmly. Some rows have no size entry. The others give once, few or many, or a class for an expanded clone.

V	D	size	J	DNA	CDR3
TRBV5-1	.	few	TRBJ2-3	TGCGCCAGCAGCTTGACAAGTATAGATACGCAGTATTTT	CASSLTSIDTQYF
TRBV19	TRBD1	few	TRBJ2-2	TGTGCCAGTAGTCCGACAGGGGAACCCGCGAACACCGGGGAGCTGTTTTTT	CASSPTGEPANTGELFF
TRBV28	TRBD2	few	TRBJ2-3	TGTGCCAGCACCTTAGCGGGAGTTACAGATACGCAGTATTTT	CASTLAGVTDTQYF
TRBV12-3/TRBV12-4	.	many	TRBJ2-3	TGTGCCAGCAGTTTTAACAGTATGGATACGCAGTATTTT	CASSFNSMDTQYF
TRBV20-1	.	few	TRBJ1-4	TGCAGTGCTAGAGATATTGAGACAGACCTTAATGAAAAACTGTTTTTT	CSARDIETDLNEKLFF
TRBV10-3	TRBD2	.	TRBJ2-7	TGTGCCATCAGTCCCGGGACTAGCGCTTACGAGCAGTACTTC	CAISPGTSAYEQYF
TRBV5-5	TRBD1	many	TRBJ2-1	TGTGCCAGCAGGTGGGACAGTCCCTACAATGAGCAGTTCTTC	CASRWDSPYNEQFF
TRBV20-1	.	few	TRBJ2-1	TGCAGTGCTTCTACTTCGTCCAATGAGCAGTTCTTC	CSASTSSNEQFF
TRBV29-1	.	few	TRBJ2-7	TGCAGCGTTGAAGATCGAGGACAGTCCTACGAGCAGTACTTC	CSVEDRGQSYEQYF
TRBV7-7	TRBD2	few	TRBJ2-7	TGTGCTAGCAGCCATTCGAAAACTAGCGGAGTCTCGGAGCAGTACTTC	CASSHSKTSGVSEQYF
TRBV9	TRBD1	many	TRBJ1-3	TGTGCCAGCAGCGTAGGGGGGACAGGGGGAAACACCATATATTTT	CASSVGGTGGNTIYF
TRBV28	.	.	TRBJ2-2	TGTGCCAGCAGTTTAACTTCCGGAGGGGCCGGGGAGCTGTTTTTT	CASSLTSGGAGELFF
TRBV20-1	TRBD1	few	TRBJ2-5	TGCAGTGCGGGTACAGGGGGCTGGGTGCAAGAGACCCAGTACTTC	CSAGTGGWVQETQYF
TRBV9	.	few	TRBJ2-2	TGTGCCAGCAGCGTAGGGACTTCGACCGGGGAGCTGTTTTTT	CASSVGTSTGELFF
TRBV5-6	TRBD2	.	TRBJ2-7	TGTGCCAGCAGCTTTGGGACTAGGGTAAACGAGCAGTACTTC	CASSFGTRVNEQYF
TRBV20-1	.	.	TRBJ2-5	TGCAGTGCTAAGGGAGTGGGGCAAGAGACCCAGTACTTC	CSAKGVGQETQYF
TRBV15	TRBD2	few	TRBJ2-2	TGTGCCACCAGCAGAGCTAGCGGGAGGGCCGGGGAGCTGTTTTTT	CATSRASGRAGELFF